Below are 20 T cell receptor beta chains sequenced from a single sample in a study of monozygotic twins with inflammatory bowel disease. One entry per CDR3 protein, without DNA, is what TCRdb gives after re-calling the 5' RACE reads. The listing records just over 300,000 distinct CDR3 sequences. The sample was blood. The receptors here all came from a human donor with ulcerative colitis or Crohn's disease, or a healthy co-twin of an affected twin (not recorded which).

This rearrangement joins TRBV5-6 to TRBJ2-7. This CDR3 contains 11 residues. Germline lookup yields CDR1 SGHDT and CDR2 YYEEEE. CDR3 protein: CASSRFYEQYF.

The chain recombines TRBV2 with TRBJ2-7; without DNA, the TCRdb call of TRBD1 cannot be checked. Per germline, CDR1 SNHLY and CDR2 FYNNEI. The CDR3 covers 17 residues. The CDR3 here is CASHHPLDRSGLGEQYF. Variable domain in full (rest from reference TRBV2 and TRBJ2-7): EPEVTQTPSHQVTQMGQEVILRCVPISNHLYFYWYRQILGQKVEFLVSFYNNEISEKSEIFDDQFSVERPDGSNFTLKIRSTKLEDSAMYFCASHHPLDRSGLGEQYFGPGTRLTVT.

The CDR3 region is CASSFGAGLIEQYF. V usage is TRBV7-2 and J usage is TRBJ2-7; TCRdb reports TRBD1, a call that lacks DNA to check it against. From germline, CDR1 is SGHTA and CDR2 FQGNSA. This CDR3 has 14 residues.

This sequence joins TRBV11-2 and TRBJ2-7; TCRdb's D call of TRBD2 is untestable without DNA. Germline CDR1 and CDR2: SGHAT and FQNNGV. The CDR3 sequence is 16 residues long. CDR3 region: CASSLEVGLALYEQYF.

CDR3 sequence reads: CASSLDSTYGYTF. This chain joins TRBV6-6 and TRBJ1-2; TCRdb picks TRBD1, but there is no DNA to check that call. This CDR3 has 13 amino acids. Germline CDR1 reads MNHNY; CDR2 reads SVGAGI (reference sequence).

The chain has TRBV5-6 and TRBJ2-7. Germline V gene lookup returns CDR1 SGHDT and CDR2 YYEEEE. The CDR3 has 14 residues. The CDR3 protein is CASSLDGITYEQYF.

The gene calls are TRBV28 and TRBJ1-6. Germline V CDR1 and CDR2: MDHEN, SYDVKM. The CDR3 loop spans 13 amino acids. CDR3 sequence reads: CASSLEVRSPLHF.

The chain joins TRBV7-3 to TRBJ2-7; without DNA, the TCRdb call of TRBD1 cannot be checked. The CDR3 is made up of 13 amino acids. The germline CDR1 and CDR2 sequences are SGHTA and FQGTGA. The CDR3 region is CASSPGSPYEQYF. Using reference TRBV7-3 and TRBJ2-7 for the parts outside the CDR3, the full variable domain is GAGVSQTPSNKVTEKGKYVELRCDPISGHTALYWYRQSLGQGPEFLIYFQGTGAADDSGLPNDRFFAVRPEGSVSTLKIQRTERGDSAVYLCASSPGSPYEQYFGPGTRLTVT.

The J gene is TRBJ2-2, the V gene TRBV4-3. CDR3 length equals 15 residues. Germline CDR1 is LGHNA and CDR2 is YSLEER. This CDR3 is CASSQEGVNTGELFF.

V usage is TRBV7-2 and J usage is TRBJ2-7; the TCRdb call, TRBD2, lacks DNA for checking. Germline CDR1 is SGHTA and CDR2 is FQGNSA. The CDR3 sequence is 16 residues long. The CDR3 loop reads CASSLALGLASYEQYF.

The chain joins TRBV3-1 to TRBJ1-6. The CDR3 loop spans 11 amino acids. Germline values: CDR1 LGHDT, CDR2 YNNKEL (reference sequence). The CDR3 here is CASSQSATLHF.

V usage is TRBV5-1 and J usage is TRBJ2-1. The CDR3 consists of 14 residues. CDR1 and CDR2 (germline): SGHRS, YFSETQ. CDR3 sequence: CASHYNSPGNEQFF. The full variable domain, its missing parts supplied by reference TRBV5-1 and TRBJ2-1, is KAGVTQTPRYLIKTRGQQVTLSCSPISGHRSVSWYQQTPGQGLQFLFEYFSETQRNKGNFPGRFSGRQFSNSRSEMNVSTLELGDSALYLCASHYNSPGNEQFFGPGTRLTVL.

The V and J genes are TRBV5-6 and TRBJ2-7; TCRdb's D call, TRBD1, is unchecked because there is no DNA. This CDR3 contains 15 residues. CDR1 and CDR2 from the germline V gene are SGHDT and YYEEEE. CDR3 protein: CASSLWLTGGGEQYF.

The chain uses TRBV5-1 and TRBJ2-4. Per the germline V gene, CDR1 is SGHRS and CDR2 is YFSETQ. The CDR3 sequence is 14 residues long. The CDR3 sequence: CASSLEIAKNIQYF.

The chain has TRBV14 and TRBJ2-3; TCRdb designates TRBD1, a call that cannot be tested without DNA. The length of the CDR3 is 16 residues. Germline CDR1 and CDR2: SGHDN and FVKESK. CDR3 residues: CASSQDIRGWVDTQYF.

This chain joins TRBV3-1 and TRBJ1-2; TCRdb selects TRBD1, and the lack of DNA leaves this call unchecked. Germline V gives CDR1 LGHDT, CDR2 YNNKEL (reference sequence). The CDR3 length is 15 residues. This CDR3 is CASSQDYRQPYGYTF.

This sequence joins TRBV7-2 and TRBJ2-3; TCRdb gives TRBD1 as the D gene, but with no DNA this cannot be confirmed. The germline V gene has CDR1 SGHTA and CDR2 FQGNSA. CDR3 length: 16 residues. CDR3 amino acids: CASSKVGSGFTDTQYF.

The chain employs TRBV7-2 and TRBJ2-1; the D call of TRBD2 rests on TCRdb alone, since no DNA is present to check it. There are 13 residues in the CDR3. The germline V gene has CDR1 SGHTA and CDR2 FQGNSA. The CDR3 is CASSLERAAEQFF.

The rearrangement joins TRBV5-1 to TRBJ2-5. The CDR3 spans 14 residues. CDR1 and CDR2 from the germline V gene are SGHRS and YFSETQ. CDR3 in amino acids: CASSFLKGEETQYF.

The chain links TRBV24-1 to TRBJ1-6. CDR3 length: 13 amino acids. Germline CDR1 and CDR2: KGHDR and SFDVKD. The CDR3 here is CATSKTGNSPLHF.